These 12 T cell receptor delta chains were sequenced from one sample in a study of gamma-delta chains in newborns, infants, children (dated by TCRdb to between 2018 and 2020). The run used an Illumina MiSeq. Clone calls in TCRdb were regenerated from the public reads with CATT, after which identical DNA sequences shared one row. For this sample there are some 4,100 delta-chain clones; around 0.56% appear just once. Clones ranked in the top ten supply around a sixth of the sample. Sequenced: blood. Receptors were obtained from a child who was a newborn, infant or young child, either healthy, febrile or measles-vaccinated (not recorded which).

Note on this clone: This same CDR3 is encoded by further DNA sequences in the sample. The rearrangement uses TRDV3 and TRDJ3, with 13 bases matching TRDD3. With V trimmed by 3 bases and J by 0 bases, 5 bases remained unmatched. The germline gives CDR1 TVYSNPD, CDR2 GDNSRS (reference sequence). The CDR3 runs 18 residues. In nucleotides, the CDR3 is TGTGCCTTATCTCACTGGGGGATACGCTCCTGGGACACCCGACAGATGTTTTTC. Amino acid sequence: CALSHWGIRSWDTRQMFF.

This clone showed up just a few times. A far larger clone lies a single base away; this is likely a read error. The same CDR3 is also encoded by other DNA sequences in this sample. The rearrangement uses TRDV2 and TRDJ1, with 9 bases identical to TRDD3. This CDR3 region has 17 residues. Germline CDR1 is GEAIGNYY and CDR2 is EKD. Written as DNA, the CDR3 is TGTGCCTGCGACAGACTGGGGGACACCGAATACACCGATAAACTCATCTTT. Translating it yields CACDRLGDTEYTDKLIF.

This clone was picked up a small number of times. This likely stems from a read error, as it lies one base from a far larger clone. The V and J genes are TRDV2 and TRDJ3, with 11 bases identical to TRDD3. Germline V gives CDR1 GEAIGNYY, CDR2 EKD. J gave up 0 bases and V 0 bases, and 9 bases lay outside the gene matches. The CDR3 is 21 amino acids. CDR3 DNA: TGTGCCTGTGACACCGTACTGGGGGATATTAAGGGCTCCTGGGACACCCGACAGATGTTTTTC. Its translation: CACDTVLGDIKGSWDTRQMFF.

The CDR3 loop reads CACQASHALTAQLFF. CDR3 sequence (DNA): TGTGCCTGTCAAGCTAGTCATGCCTTGACAGCACAACTCTTCTTT. J is TRDJ2 and V is TRDV2, with D unclear. The CDR3 is 15 residues long. The germline V and J ends were trimmed by 6 bases and 2 bases, with 15 bases remaining between them. CDR1 GEAIGNYY and CDR2 EKD come from the germline V gene.

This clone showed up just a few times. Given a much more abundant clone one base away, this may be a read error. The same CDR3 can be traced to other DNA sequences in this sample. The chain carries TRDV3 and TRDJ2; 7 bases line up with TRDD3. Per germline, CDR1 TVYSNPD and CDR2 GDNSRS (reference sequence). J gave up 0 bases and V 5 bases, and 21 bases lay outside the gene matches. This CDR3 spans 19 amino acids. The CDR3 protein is CALKRYWGIRGALTAQLFF. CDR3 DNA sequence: TGTGCCCTTAAGCGGTACTGGGGAATACGCGGAGCTTTGACAGCACAACTCTTCTTT.

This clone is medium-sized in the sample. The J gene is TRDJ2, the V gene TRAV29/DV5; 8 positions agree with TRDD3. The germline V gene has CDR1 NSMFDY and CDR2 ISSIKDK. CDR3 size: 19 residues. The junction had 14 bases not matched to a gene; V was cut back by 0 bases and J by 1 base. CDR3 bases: TGTGCAGCAAGCGGGGCCCACTTACTGGGGGGGATTTTGACAGCACAACTCTTCTTT. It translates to CAASGAHLLGGILTAQLFF.

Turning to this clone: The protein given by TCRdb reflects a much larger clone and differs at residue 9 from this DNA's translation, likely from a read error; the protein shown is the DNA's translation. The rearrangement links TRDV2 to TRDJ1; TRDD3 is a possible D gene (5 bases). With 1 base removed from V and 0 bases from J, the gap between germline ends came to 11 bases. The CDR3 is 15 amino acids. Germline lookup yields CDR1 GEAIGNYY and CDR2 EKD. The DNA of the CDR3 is TGTGCCTGTGACACTGGGGCCCCGCACACCGATAAACTCATCTTT. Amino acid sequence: CACDTGAPHTDKLIF.

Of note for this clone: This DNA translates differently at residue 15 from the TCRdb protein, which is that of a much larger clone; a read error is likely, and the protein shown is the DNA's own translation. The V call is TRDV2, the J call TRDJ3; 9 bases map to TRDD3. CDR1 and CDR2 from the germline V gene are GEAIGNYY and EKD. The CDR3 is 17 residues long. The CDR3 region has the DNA TGTGCCTGTGACACCTGGGGGATATCCTGGGACACCCGACAGGTGTTTTTC. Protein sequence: CACDTWGISWDTRQVFF.

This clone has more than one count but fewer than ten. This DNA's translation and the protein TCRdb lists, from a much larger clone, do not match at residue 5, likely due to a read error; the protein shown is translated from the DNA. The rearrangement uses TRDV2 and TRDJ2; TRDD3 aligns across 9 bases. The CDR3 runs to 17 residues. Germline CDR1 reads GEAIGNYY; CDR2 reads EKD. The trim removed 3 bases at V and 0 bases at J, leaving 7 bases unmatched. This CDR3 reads CACDARGIPSLTAQLFF. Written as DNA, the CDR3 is TGTGCCTGTGACGCCAGGGGGATACCCTCTTTGACAGCACAACTCTTCTTT.

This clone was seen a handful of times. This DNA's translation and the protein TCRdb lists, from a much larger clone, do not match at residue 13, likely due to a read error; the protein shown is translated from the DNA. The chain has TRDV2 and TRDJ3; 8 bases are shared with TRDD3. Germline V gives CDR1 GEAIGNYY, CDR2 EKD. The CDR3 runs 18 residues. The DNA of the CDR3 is TGTGCCTGTGACTACTGGGGGTCGAGCTCCTGGGACGCCCGACAGATGTTTTTC. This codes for CACDYWGSSSWDARQMFF.

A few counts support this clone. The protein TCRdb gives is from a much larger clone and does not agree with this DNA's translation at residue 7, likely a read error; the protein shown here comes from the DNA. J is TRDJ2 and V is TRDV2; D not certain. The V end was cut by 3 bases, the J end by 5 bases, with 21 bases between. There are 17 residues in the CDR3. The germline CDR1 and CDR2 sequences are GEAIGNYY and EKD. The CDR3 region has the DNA TGTGCCTGTGACCCCCTTTCTACCTTACTATATACAGCACAACTCTTCTTT. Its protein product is CACDPLSTLLYTAQLFF.

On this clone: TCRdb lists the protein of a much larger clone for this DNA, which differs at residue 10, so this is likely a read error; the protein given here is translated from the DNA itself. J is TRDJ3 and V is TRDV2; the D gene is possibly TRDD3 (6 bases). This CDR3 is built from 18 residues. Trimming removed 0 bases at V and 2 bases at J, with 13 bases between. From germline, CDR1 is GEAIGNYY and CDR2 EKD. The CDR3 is CACDTPGASPWDTRQMFF. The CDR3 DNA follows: TGTGCCTGTGACACCCCTGGGGCAAGCCCCTGGGACACCCGACAGATGTTTTTC.